Listed below are T cell receptor beta chains from one sample, sequenced in a study of blood T cell repertoires in COVID-19. TCRdb's copy holds only in-frame clones and misses some; the assay was immunoSEQ multiplex PCR. This table holds under 200,000 clones, under 95% found once. Specimen: peripheral blood. The source is a man younger than 35 with acute or convalescent COVID-19. Both conserved end residues are part of each CDR3. D genes are given only for firm matches. The listing skips clone size in some rows; elsewhere it reads once, few, many or a size class.

>14|TRBV6-5|few|TRBJ1-2|.
TGTGCCAGCACCACGGGGGGACGTCGCTATGGCTACACCTTC
CASTTGGRRYGYTF
>14|TRBV24-1|.|TRBJ1-5|.
TGTGCCACCAGTGATCCCCGCGGCAATCAGCCCCAGCATTTT
CATSDPRGNQPQHF
>18|TRBV18|once|TRBJ2-3|TRBD2
TGTGCCAGCTCACCATTTTCCGGGACTAGCGGGGGGACGGATACGCAGTATTTT
CASSPFSGTSGGTDTQYF
>12|TRBV5-1|.|TRBJ2-5|.
TGCGCCAGCAGCTTGGACAGGGAGACCCAGTACTTC
CASSLDRETQYF
>14|TRBV27|.|TRBJ1-2|TRBD1
TGTGCCAGCAGTTGGACAGGGGGCTCAGGGGGCTACACCTTC
CASSWTGGSGGYTF
>15|TRBV3-1/TRBV3-2|once|TRBJ1-1|.
TGTGCCAGCAGCCAAGCGGCCGGCGGGGGAGTTGAAGCTTTCTTT
CASSQAAGGGVEAFF
>12|TRBV30|.|TRBJ1-2|.
TGTGCCTGGAGTGTTCGTAGTCATGGCTACACCTTC
CAWSVRSHGYTF
>13|TRBV6-5|.|TRBJ1-5|.
TGTGCCAGCATAGCAGGGATCAATCAGCCCCAGCATTTT
CASIAGINQPQHF
>15|TRBV10-3|.|TRBJ1-3|TRBD1
TGTGCCATCAGGGGACAGGGGTGGTCTGGAAACACCATATATTTT
CAIRGQGWSGNTIYF
>16|TRBV27|.|TRBJ1-5|TRBD1
TGTGCCAGCAGAAGGGACGGGGGACAGAGTAATCAGCCCCAGCATTTT
CASRRDGGQSNQPQHF
>15|TRBV19|.|TRBJ1-2|TRBD1
TGTGCCAGTACCCTAGGGGGACAGGGGAACTATGGCTACACCTTC
CASTLGGQGNYGYTF
>15|TRBV9|many|TRBJ2-2|TRBD1
TGTGCCAGCAGCGTGCCGACAGGGGGCACTGGGGAGCTGTTTTTT
CASSVPTGGTGELFF
>13|TRBV9|.|TRBJ2-1|.
TGTGCCAGCAGCGTAAACAGCGGCGGTGAGCAGTTCTTC
CASSVNSGGEQFF
>13|TRBV19|.|TRBJ1-5|TRBD1
TGTGCCAGTAGTGAGACAGGGTATCAGCCCCAGCATTTT
CASSETGYQPQHF
>17|TRBV19|.|TRBJ2-1|TRBD2
TGTGCCAGTAATGACCAAGGGCTAGCGGGGCTCTTCAATGAGCAGTTCTTC
CASNDQGLAGLFNEQFF
>11|TRBV30|.|TRBJ1-3|.
TGTGCCTGGTCTTCTGTAAACACCATATATTTT
CAWSSVNTIYF
>15|TRBV11-2|.|TRBJ2-2|.
TGTGCCAGCAGCGGGGGGGACACAGTTACCGGGGAGCTGTTTTTT
CASSGGDTVTGELFF
>15|TRBV5-1|.|TRBJ1-4|TRBD1
TGCGCCAGCAGCTCGCTCGGAACAGGGGGTGAAAAACTGTTTTTT
CASSSLGTGGEKLFF
>15|TRBV11-2|.|TRBJ1-2|.
TGTGCCAGCAGCTTAGATTTGGCAACCCGTTATGGCTACACCTTC
CASSLDLATRYGYTF
>14|TRBV14|.|TRBJ1-2|.
TGTGCCAGCAGCCAATTCGGGGGAGTCTATGGCTACACCTTC
CASSQFGGVYGYTF
>15|TRBV7-2|.|TRBJ1-1|.
TGTGCCAGCAGCCCCGCGGGATCCTTCAACACTGAAGCTTTCTTT
CASSPAGSFNTEAFF
>15|TRBV12-5|.|TRBJ2-1|TRBD2
TGTGCTAGTGGTTTGTCAAGACTAGCGGGACTTGAGCAGTTCTTC
CASGLSRLAGLEQFF
>16|TRBV25-1|.|TRBJ2-1|TRBD1
TGTGCCACCGAGGGATTTACAGGGGAGTATTACAATGAGCAGTTCTTC
CATEGFTGEYYNEQFF
>17|TRBV19|.|TRBJ2-1|.
TGTGCCAGTAGTATGAGCCCCCTCGGGGTGTCCTACAATGAGCAGTTCTTC
CASSMSPLGVSYNEQFF
>12|TRBV3-1/TRBV3-2|.|TRBJ2-3|.
TGTGCCAGCAGCCAAGCAGGGGATACGCAGTATTTT
CASSQAGDTQYF
>17|TRBV5-4|.|TRBJ1-5|TRBD1
TGTGCCAGCAGCTTGTGGGGGGGACAGGGAGGCAATCAGCCCCAGCATTTT
CASSLWGGQGGNQPQHF
>13|TRBV29-1|.|TRBJ1-1|TRBD1
TGCAGCGTTTGGGACAGGGGCAACACTGAAGCTTTCTTT
CSVWDRGNTEAFF